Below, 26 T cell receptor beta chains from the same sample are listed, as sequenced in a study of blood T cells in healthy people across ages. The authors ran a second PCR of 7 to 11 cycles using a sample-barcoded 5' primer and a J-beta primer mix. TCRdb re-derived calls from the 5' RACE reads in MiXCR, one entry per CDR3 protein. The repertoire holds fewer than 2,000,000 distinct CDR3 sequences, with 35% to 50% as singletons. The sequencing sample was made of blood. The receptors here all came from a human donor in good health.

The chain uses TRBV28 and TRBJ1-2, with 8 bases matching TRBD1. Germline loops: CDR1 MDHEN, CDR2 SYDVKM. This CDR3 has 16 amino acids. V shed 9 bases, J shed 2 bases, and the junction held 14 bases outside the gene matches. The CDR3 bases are TGTGCCAGTTCACCTCTTCAGGGGGCCTACAACTATGGCTACACCTTC. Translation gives CASSPLQGAYNYGYTF.

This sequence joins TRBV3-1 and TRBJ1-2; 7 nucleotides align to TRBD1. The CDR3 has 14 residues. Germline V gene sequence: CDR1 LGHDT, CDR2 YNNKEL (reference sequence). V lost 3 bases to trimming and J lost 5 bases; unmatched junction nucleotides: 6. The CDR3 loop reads CASSHSGQYYGYTF. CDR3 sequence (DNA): TGTGCCAGCAGCCACTCGGGACAGTATTATGGCTACACCTTC.

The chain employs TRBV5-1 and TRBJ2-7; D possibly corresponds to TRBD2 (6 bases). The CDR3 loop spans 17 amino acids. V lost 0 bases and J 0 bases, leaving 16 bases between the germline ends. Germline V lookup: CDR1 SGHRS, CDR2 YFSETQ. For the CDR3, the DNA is TGCGCCAGCAGCTTGGTATCGAGGAGGGATTACTCCTACGAGCAGTACTTC. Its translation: CASSLVSRRDYSYEQYF.

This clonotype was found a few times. The chain's CDR3 is CASSLRVLGNSPLHF. The CDR3 coding sequence is TGTGCCAGCAGCTTAAGAGTCTTGGGGAATTCACCCCTCCACTTT. This chain links TRBV7-2 with TRBJ1-6; D unclear. Trimming removed 2 bases from V and 7 bases from J, with 12 bases in between. Germline assignment: CDR1 SGHTA and CDR2 FQGNSA. The CDR3 is 15 residues long.

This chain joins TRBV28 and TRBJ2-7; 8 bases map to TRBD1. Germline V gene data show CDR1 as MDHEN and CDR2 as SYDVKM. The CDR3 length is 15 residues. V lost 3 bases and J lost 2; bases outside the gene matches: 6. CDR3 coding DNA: TGTGCCAGCAGTTTTTCTGACAGGGGCCCCTACGAGCAGTACTTC. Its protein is CASSFSDRGPYEQYF. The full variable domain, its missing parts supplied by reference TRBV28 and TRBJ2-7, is DVKVTQSSRYLVKRTGEKVFLECVQDMDHENMFWYRQDPGLGLRLIYFSYDVKMKEKGDIPEGYSVSREKKERFSLILESASTNQTSMYLCASSFSDRGPYEQYFGPGTRLTVT.

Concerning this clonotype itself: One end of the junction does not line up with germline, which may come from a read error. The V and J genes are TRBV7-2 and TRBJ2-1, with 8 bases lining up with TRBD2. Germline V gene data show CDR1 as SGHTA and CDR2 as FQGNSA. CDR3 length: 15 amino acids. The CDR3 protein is CASSTFSGDYNEQYF. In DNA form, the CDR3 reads TGTGCCAGCAGCACCTTTAGCGGGGACTACAATGAGCAGTACTTT.

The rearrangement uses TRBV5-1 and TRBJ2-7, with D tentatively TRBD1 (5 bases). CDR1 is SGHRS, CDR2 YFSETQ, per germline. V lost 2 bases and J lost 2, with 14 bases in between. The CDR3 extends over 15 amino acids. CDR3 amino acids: CASSLRRQSAYEQYF. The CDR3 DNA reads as TGCGCCAGCAGCTTACGTCGACAGTCAGCCTACGAGCAGTACTTC.

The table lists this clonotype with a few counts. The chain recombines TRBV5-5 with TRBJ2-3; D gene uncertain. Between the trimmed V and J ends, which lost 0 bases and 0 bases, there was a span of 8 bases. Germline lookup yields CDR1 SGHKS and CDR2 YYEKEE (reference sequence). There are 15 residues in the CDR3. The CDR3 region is CASSLAPISTDTQYF. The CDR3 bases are TGTGCCAGCAGCTTGGCCCCCATAAGCACAGATACGCAGTATTTT.

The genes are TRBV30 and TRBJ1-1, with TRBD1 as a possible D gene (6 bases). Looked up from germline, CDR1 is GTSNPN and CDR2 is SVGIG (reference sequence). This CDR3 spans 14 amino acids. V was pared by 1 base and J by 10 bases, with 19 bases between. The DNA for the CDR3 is TGTGCCTGGAGTGCGTTATTGGGACAACCGGCAGCTTTCTTT. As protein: CAWSALLGQPAAFF.

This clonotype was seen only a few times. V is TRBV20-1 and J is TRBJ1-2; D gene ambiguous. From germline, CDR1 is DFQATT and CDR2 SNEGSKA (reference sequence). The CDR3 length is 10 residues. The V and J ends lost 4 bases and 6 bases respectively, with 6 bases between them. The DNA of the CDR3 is TGCAGTGCTATAGATAATGGCTACACCTTC. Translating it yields CSAIDNGYTF.

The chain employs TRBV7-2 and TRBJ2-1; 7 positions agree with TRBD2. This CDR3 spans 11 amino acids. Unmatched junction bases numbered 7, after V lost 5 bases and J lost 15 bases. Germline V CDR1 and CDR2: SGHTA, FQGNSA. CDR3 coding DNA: TGTGCCAGCAGCCCGTTGAGCGGGGTGTTCTTC. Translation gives CASSPLSGVFF. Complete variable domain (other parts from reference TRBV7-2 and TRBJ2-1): GAGVSQSPSNKVTEKGKDVELRCDPISGHTALYWYRQSLGQGLEFLIYFQGNSAPDKSGLPSDRFSAERTGGSVSTLTIQRTQQEDSAVYLCASSPLSGVFFGPGTRLTVL.

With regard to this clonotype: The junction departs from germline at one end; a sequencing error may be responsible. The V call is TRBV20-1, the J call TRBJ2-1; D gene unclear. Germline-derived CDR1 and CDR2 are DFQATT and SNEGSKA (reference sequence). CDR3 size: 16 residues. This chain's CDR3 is CSLVKKGPSSYNEQVF. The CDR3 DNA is TGCAGTCTGGTAAAGAAGGGCCCAAGCTCCTACAATGAGCAGGTCTTC.

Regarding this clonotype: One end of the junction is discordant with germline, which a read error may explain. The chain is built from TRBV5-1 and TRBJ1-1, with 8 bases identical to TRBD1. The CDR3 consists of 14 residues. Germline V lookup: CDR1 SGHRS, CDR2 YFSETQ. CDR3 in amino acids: CTSSSGGDRTEAFF. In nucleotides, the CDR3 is TGCACCAGCAGCTCAGGGGGCGACCGCACTGAAGCTTTCTTT.

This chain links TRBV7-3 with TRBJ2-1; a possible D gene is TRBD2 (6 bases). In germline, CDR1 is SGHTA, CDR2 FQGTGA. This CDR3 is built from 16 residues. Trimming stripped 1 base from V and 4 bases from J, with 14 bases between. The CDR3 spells CASSLMATRTYNEQFF. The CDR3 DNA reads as TGTGCCAGCAGCTTAATGGCGACTAGGACGTACAATGAGCAGTTCTTC.

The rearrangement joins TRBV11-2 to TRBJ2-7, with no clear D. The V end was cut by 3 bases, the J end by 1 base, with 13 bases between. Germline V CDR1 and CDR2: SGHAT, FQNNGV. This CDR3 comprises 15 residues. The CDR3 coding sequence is TGTGCCAGCAGCTTCGTGACCGCCTTTTCCTACGAGCAGTACTTC. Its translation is CASSFVTAFSYEQYF.

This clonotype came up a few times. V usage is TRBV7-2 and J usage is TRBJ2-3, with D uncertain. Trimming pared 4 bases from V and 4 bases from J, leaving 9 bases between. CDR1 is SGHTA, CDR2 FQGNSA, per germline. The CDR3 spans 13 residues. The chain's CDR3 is CASSSNWADTQYF. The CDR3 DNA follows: TGTGCCAGCAGCTCTAACTGGGCAGATACGCAGTATTTT.

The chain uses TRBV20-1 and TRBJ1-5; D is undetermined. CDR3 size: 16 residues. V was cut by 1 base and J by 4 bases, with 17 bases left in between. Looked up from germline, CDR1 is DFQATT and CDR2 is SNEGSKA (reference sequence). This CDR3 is CSARGVEGWGNQPQHF. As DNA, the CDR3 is TGCAGTGCTAGAGGAGTAGAGGGCTGGGGAAATCAGCCCCAGCATTTT.

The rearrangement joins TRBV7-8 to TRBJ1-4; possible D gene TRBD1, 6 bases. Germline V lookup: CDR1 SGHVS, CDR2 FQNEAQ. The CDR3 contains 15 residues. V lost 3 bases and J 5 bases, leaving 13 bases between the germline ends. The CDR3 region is CASSFRDIRNEKLFF. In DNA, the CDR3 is TGTGCCAGCAGCTTTCGGGACATTCGAAATGAAAAACTGTTTTTT.

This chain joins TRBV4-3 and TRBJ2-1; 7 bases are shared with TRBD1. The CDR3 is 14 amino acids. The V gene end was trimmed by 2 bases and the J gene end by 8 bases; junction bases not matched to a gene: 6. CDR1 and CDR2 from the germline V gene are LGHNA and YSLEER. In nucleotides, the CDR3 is TGCGCCAGCAGCCAAACAACAGGGGTACATGAGCAGTTCTTC. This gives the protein CASSQTTGVHEQFF.

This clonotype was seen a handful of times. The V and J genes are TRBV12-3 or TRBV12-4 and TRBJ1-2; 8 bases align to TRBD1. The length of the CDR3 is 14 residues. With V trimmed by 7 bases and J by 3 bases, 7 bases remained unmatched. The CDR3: CASTRTGSDYGYTF. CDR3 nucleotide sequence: TGTGCCAGCACCCGGACAGGGTCGGACTATGGCTACACCTTC.

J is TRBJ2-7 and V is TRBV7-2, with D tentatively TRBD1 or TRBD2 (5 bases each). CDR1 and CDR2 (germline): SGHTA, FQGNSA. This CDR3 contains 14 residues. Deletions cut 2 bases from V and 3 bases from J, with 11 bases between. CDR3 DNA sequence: TGTGCCAGCAGCTTACGGGACGGGATCTACGAGCAGTACTTC. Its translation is CASSLRDGIYEQYF.

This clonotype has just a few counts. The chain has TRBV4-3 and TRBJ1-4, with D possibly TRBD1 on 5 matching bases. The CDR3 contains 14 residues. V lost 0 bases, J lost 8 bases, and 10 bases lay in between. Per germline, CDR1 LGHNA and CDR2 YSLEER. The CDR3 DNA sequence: TGCGCCAGCAGCCAAGAAGTAGGGACCGAAAAACTGTTTTTT. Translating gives CASSQEVGTEKLFF.

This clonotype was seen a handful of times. CDR3 DNA: TGTGCCACCTTAGGACAGGGCGAGCAGTACTTC. Translated, it gives CATLGQGEQYF. This chain connects TRBV15 to TRBJ2-7, with 8 bases that match TRBD1. Per germline, CDR1 LNHNV and CDR2 YYDKDF (reference sequence). This CDR3 is built from 11 residues. Unmatched junction bases numbered 3, after V lost 8 bases and J lost 6 bases. Combining the CDR3 with reference TRBV15 and TRBJ2-7 gives the whole variable domain DAMVIQNPRYQVTQFGKPVTLSCSQTLNHNVMYWYQQKSSQAPKLLFHYYDKDFNNEADTPDNFQSRRPNTSFCFLDIRSPGLGDTAMYLCATLGQGEQYFGPGTRLTVT.

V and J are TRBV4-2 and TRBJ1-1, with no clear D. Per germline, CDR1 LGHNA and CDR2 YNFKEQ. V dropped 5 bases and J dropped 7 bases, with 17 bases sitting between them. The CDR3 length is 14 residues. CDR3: CASSSPGRANEAFF. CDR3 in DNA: TGTGCCAGCAGCTCCCCCGGGAGGGCCAATGAAGCTTTCTTT.

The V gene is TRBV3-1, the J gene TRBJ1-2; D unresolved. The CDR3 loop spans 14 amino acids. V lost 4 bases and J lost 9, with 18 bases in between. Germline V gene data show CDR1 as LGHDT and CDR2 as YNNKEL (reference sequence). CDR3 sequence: CASSPSRRVGSYTF. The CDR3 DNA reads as TGTGCCAGCAGCCCCTCCCGAAGGGTCGGGAGCTACACCTTC.

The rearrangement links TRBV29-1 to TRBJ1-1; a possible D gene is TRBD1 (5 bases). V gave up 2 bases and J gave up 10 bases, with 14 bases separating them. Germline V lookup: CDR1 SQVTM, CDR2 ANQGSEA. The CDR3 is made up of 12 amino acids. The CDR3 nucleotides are TGCAGCGTTGAAAACAGGCTTGGGGGAGCTTTCTTT. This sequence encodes CSVENRLGGAFF.